Described below is a single T cell receptor (beta chain) sequence and its context. Antigen specificity is unknown. The length of the CDR3 is 15 residues. Germline values: CDR1 MNHEY, CDR2 SVGAGI. V shed 6 bases and J shed 9 bases, with 18 bases lying between them. This sample is drawn from a study of T cell responses to AZD1222 COVID-19 vaccine. TCRdb's table, derived via immunoSEQ multiplex PCR, lists solely in-frame clones and lacks some. The table has 140,000 to 150,000 clones, about 90% seen once; the top ten hold around 5.2%. General study results and limits: Spike-wide vaccine-associated CD4 TCRs dominated at 160-218 and 743-854.

The chain has TRBV6-5 and TRBJ1-6, with D perhaps TRBD1 (5 bases). The TCR comes from an adult in good health. The sample was peripheral blood, taken on day 0 of AZD1222 vaccination. The CDR3 DNA reads TGTGCCAGCAGACCCCAAGACAGCGTTATTTCACCCCTCCACTTT. Protein product: CASRPQDSVISPLHF.